This T cell receptor beta chain derives from a study of T cells in Graves' hyperthyroidism and ophthalmopathy (dated by TCRdb to between 2019 and 2020). With respect to the entire study: Peripheral blood samples were taken at the time of initial diagnosis, prior to any treatment. According to the paper, TCR Vbeta CDR3 sequencing was carried out on 120 to 150 peripheral blood samples, which came from fewer than 50 ophthalmopathy, 75 or so hyperthyroidism and about 17 progressor patients. After sampling, hyperthyroidism patients received methimazole starting at 30 mg daily, and ophthalmopathy patients received high-dose intravenous methylprednisolone. Prospective prediction of ophthalmopathy was tested in an independent validation cohort of some 20 hyperthyroidism patients and 17 patients who later progressed to ophthalmopathy. Thyroid tissue and blood T-cell repertoires from about six Graves' hyperthyroidism patients were also compared in the study. To identify distinguishing TCR V-J signatures, a discovery cohort of roughly 100 patients was used, comprising 43 with Graves' ophthalmopathy and approximately 58 with stable Graves' hyperthyroidism. The 75 to 100 discovery patients were randomly divided into training and test sets at a 7:3 ratio.

V is clipped by 6 bases and J by 7 bases, and the sequence between their germline boundaries is 12 bases long. The germline V gene sets CDR1 to MNHEY and CDR2 to SVGEGT. From its cysteine to its phenylalanine, the CDR3 spans 12 amino acids. The retained sequence is limited to the CDR3, 36 bases, with the frame set at the first base. This clonotype was found a few times. Its antigen target is currently unknown. The input lacks base qualities; no much larger clone sits a single base away. Overall study results and their limits: In validation, progression to ophthalmopathy was predicted by the model with nearly 71% sensitivity and around 75% specificity, a median of approximately 6.5 months before onset. A 13 V-J signature model separated ophthalmopathy from stable hyperthyroidism, with roughly 88% sensitivity and about 81% specificity in cross-validation and 80%/75% in testing. No statistical method was used to fix the sample size in advance, and group allocation was not hidden from the investigators. Most expanded thyroid clonotypes (frequency above 0.001) were also detected in blood, a finding suggesting that blood repertoires may reflect thyroid immune responses.

Moderately to severely active disease, a Clinical Activity Score of at least 3, a NOSPECS grade of at least 4, and a duration under 3 months were present in ophthalmopathy patients. Exclusion was applied to patients with uncontrolled infections, other autoimmune diseases, pregnancy or lactation. Clinical symptoms, serum thyroxine and TRAb, thyroid ultrasound, and orbital computed tomography formed the basis for the diagnoses. PBMCs were separated from roughly 10 ml of fresh peripheral blood using Ficoll-Paque density gradient centrifugation. Total RNA was extracted with Trizol reagent, and quality was checked on an Agilent 2100 Bioanalyzer. TCR beta CDR3 regions were amplified from RNA transcripts. For the first round of RT-PCR on the TCR CDR3, the HTBI primer set was used together with the Qiagen OneStep RT-PCR kit. Libraries were constructed in a second round of multiplex PCR, after which size selection and purification were carried out. Sequencing of the libraries was done on an Illumina HiSeq2000 using paired-end 100 bp reads. Per the source publication's procedure: SOAPnuke was used to process the raw data, throwing out any read that contained adapters or uncalled bases, had a mean Phred below 15, or lacked an exact constant-primer or identifier match. COPE v1.2.5 was used to merge the high-quality paired reads, and each unique nucleotide sequence was defined as a clonotype. MiTCR v1.1 was used to align clonotypes to the IMGT TRBV, TRBD and TRBJ reference segments. The analysis was restricted to V-J combinations with a frequency above 0.0001, which together covered 99.2% of the repertoires. A TCS score was defined as the ratio of F50 (clonal expansion) to E x V (chaos), with BLOSUM62-based TCRdist applied between CDR3 peptides within each V-J. Welch's t-statistics and random forest reduced approximately 520 V-J features to fewer than 15, which were used in a naive Bayes classifier (R e1071). TCRdb cleaned the public reads at Q25 with fastp, built clones with MiXCR and kept in-frame beta chains. CDR3 protein sequences are deduplicated, and each keeps its most common genes and DNA. The V and J calls follow TCRdb's processing rather than the paper's. Counted in this sample were roughly 500,000 distinct CDR3 sequences; 15% to 20% of them appeared once. Clones ranked in the top ten supply about 29% of the sample.

This receptor was taken from a woman aged 25 to 45 with Graves' ophthalmopathy. Recombination linked TRBV6-2 or TRBV6-3 to TRBJ2-5; possibly the D gene is TRBD2, per 6 matching bases. Sequences were obtained from blood. The nucleotide sequence reads TGTGCCAGCAGCCGCATCGGGGGGACCCAGTACTTC. Its amino acids are CASSRIGGTQYF.